This passage covers 24 T cell receptor beta chains from one sample sequenced in a study of blood T cell repertoires in COVID-19. The table came from immunoSEQ multiplex PCR; TCRdb's copy has only in-frame clones and leaves some out. The table lists a few hundred thousand clones, roughly 89% of them singletons. Sequences were obtained from PBMCs or T cells enriched from blood (not recorded which). The source is a man between 25 and 39 years old who had been exposed to COVID-19.

The table lists this clone with a count of one. The rearrangement uses TRBV6-5 and TRBJ2-3; 8 bases line up with TRBD2. The V segment lost 2 bases and the J segment 3 bases; nucleotides outside the gene matches: 4. The CDR3 spans 15 residues. Germline CDR1 MNHEY, CDR2 SVGAGI. CDR3 region: CASSYRSGGTDTQYF. The DNA for the CDR3 is TGTGCCAGCAGTTACCGAAGCGGGGGAACAGATACGCAGTATTTT.

V usage is TRBV2 and J usage is TRBJ2-7, with TRBD1 matching 7 bases. Trimming took 9 bases from V and 2 from J; bases not matched to a gene: 13. Germline CDR1 reads SNHLY; CDR2 reads FYNNEI. The CDR3 contains 15 residues. DNA of the CDR3: TGTGCCAGTTCGCGACAGGGACATTCAGCCTACGAGCAGTACTTC. Translated: CASSRQGHSAYEQYF.

The genes are TRBV10-3 and TRBJ1-5; D ambiguous. This CDR3 is built from 13 residues. V was pared by 0 bases and J by 5 bases, with 5 bases between. Germline CDR1 ENHRY, CDR2 SYGVKD. DNA for the CDR3: TGTGCCATCAGTGAGTCTAGATATCAGCCCCAGCATTTT. Translated, it gives CAISESRYQPQHF.

This clone appeared once. The chain has TRBV7-2 and TRBJ1-2; a possible D gene is TRBD1 (6 bases). V lost 2 bases, J lost 6 bases, and 10 bases lay in between. The CDR3 loop spans 13 amino acids. CDR1 SGHTA and CDR2 FQGNSA come from the germline V gene. The CDR3: CASSLKQGNGYTF. The CDR3 DNA reads as TGTGCCAGCAGCTTAAAACAGGGCAATGGCTACACCTTC.

This CDR3 is CASSRGQDYGYTF. The CDR3 DNA follows: TGTGCCAGCAGCCGAGGACAGGACTATGGCTACACCTTC. V is TRBV3-1 (or the pseudogene TRBV3-2) and J is TRBJ1-2; 7 bases are shared with TRBD1. The germline gives CDR1 LGHDT, CDR2 YNNKEL (reference sequence). The CDR3 loop spans 13 amino acids. J lost 3 bases, V lost 4 bases, and 2 bases had no gene match.

V usage is TRBV4-1 and J usage is TRBJ1-6, with TRBD1 identical over 8 bases. CDR3 length equals 16 residues. From germline, CDR1 is MGHRA and CDR2 YSYEKL. V shed 2 bases, J shed 5 bases, and the junction held 5 bases outside the gene matches. The CDR3 coding sequence is TGCGCCAGCAGCCAAAACCTACAGGGGGATAATTCACCCCTCCACTTT. It encodes CASSQNLQGDNSPLHF.

The chain carries TRBV19 and TRBJ1-1, with 9 nucleotides matching TRBD1. The germline V gene encodes CDR1 LNHDA and CDR2 SQIVND (reference sequence). The V and J ends lost 5 bases and 4 bases, in that order; junction bases with no gene match: 5. The CDR3 is made up of 14 amino acids. The CDR3 sequence: CASSGTGWFTEAFF. CDR3 in DNA: TGTGCCAGTAGTGGGACAGGGTGGTTCACTGAAGCTTTCTTT.

V and J are TRBV2 and TRBJ2-7; TRBD2 might be the D (6 bases). V was cut by 5 bases and J by 5 bases, with 28 bases left in between. This CDR3 spans 18 amino acids. Germline V CDR1 and CDR2: SNHLY, FYNNEI. CDR3 region: CASSHSLGGSGIYNEQYF. CDR3 DNA: TGTGCCAGCAGTCACTCCCTGGGGGGTAGTGGGATCTACAACGAGCAGTACTTC.

The chain employs TRBV19 and TRBJ2-2, with 8 bases identical to TRBD1. The ends lost 3 bases at V and 2 bases at J; junction bases unmatched: 2. Germline V gives CDR1 LNHDA, CDR2 SQIVND (reference sequence). The CDR3 spans 15 residues. The CDR3 spells CASSIQGANTGELFF. The CDR3 coding sequence is TGTGCCAGTAGTATTCAGGGGGCCAACACCGGGGAGCTGTTTTTT.

This rearrangement joins TRBV5-1 to TRBJ2-7, with D unclear. The CDR3 is 14 residues long. Germline V gene sequence: CDR1 SGHRS, CDR2 YFSETQ. The germline V and J ends were trimmed by 2 bases and 0 bases, with 9 bases remaining between them. The CDR3 spells CASSFTGLSYEQYF. CDR3 bases: TGCGCCAGCAGCTTTACGGGTCTCTCCTACGAGCAGTACTTC.

V is TRBV3-1 (or the pseudogene TRBV3-2) and J is TRBJ1-5, with 7 bases identical to TRBD1. Germline V gene sequence: CDR1 LGHDT, CDR2 YNNKEL (reference sequence). The CDR3 spans 14 residues. V gave up 4 bases and J gave up 2 bases; unmatched junction bases: 2. The CDR3 DNA follows: TGTGCCAGCAGCCTCGGACAGGGCAATCAGCCCCAGCATTTT. Translated: CASSLGQGNQPQHF.

This chain uses TRBV19 with TRBJ1-1, with unresolved D. V lost 6 bases and J lost 10, with 15 bases in between. The length of the CDR3 is 12 residues. Germline-derived CDR1 and CDR2 are LNHDA and SQIVND (reference sequence). The CDR3 coding sequence is TGTGCCAGTAGCTATACGGCAGGTTCAGCTTTCTTT. Translation: CASSYTAGSAFF.

The chain recombines TRBV30 with TRBJ1-2; 10 bases are shared with TRBD1. The CDR3 runs to 15 residues. CDR1 GTSNPN and CDR2 SVGIG come from the germline V gene (reference sequence). V shed 5 bases, J shed 4 bases, and the junction held 10 bases outside the gene matches. Here the CDR3 reads CAWGRGTGDLYGYTF. The CDR3 nucleotides read TGTGCCTGGGGGCGCGGGACAGGGGACCTCTATGGCTACACCTTC.

This rearrangement joins TRBV27 to TRBJ2-5; a weak D match, TRBD1 (6 bases). The CDR3 loop spans 20 amino acids. Trimming took off 5 bases at V and 4 bases at J, with 32 bases between the two ends. Germline CDR1 MNHEY, CDR2 SMNVEV (reference sequence). CDR3 loop: CASSHPRDIRDGEFLETQYF. The CDR3 region has the DNA TGTGCCAGCAGTCACCCCCGGGACATACGGGATGGGGAATTCCTAGAGACCCAGTACTTC.

The genes are TRBV4-2 and TRBJ2-1; TRBD2 matches at 7 bases. This CDR3 has 12 amino acids. V was clipped by 2 bases and J by 9 bases; unmatched bases: 1. Looked up from germline, CDR1 is LGHNA and CDR2 is YNFKEQ. CDR3 sequence reads: CASSQTSVEQFF. DNA for the CDR3: TGTGCCAGCAGCCAAACTAGCGTTGAGCAGTTCTTC.

The chain couples TRBV7-9 to TRBJ1-2, with a weak D call TRBD1 (5 bases). The CDR3 length is 13 residues. V dropped 8 bases and J dropped 0 bases, with 10 bases sitting between them. The germline V gene has CDR1 SEHNR and CDR2 FQNEAQ (reference sequence). As DNA, the CDR3 is TGTGCCAGCCGACAGAACTCTAACTATGGCTACACCTTC. It yields the protein CASRQNSNYGYTF.

Comments on this clone: The junction differs from germline at one of its ends, possibly a read error. The chain joins TRBV3-1 (or the pseudogene TRBV3-2) to TRBJ1-6, with TRBD1 as a possible D gene (6 bases). The CDR3 covers 15 residues. Germline V gene lookup returns CDR1 LGHDT and CDR2 YNNKEL (reference sequence). Here the CDR3 DNA reads TGTGCCAGCAGCCCAGGGGTCTCCTACAATTCACCCCTCCACTTT. It yields the protein CASSPGVSYNSPLHF.

The gene calls are TRBV29-1 and TRBJ2-2, with 13 bases matching TRBD2. Germline V gives CDR1 SQVTM, CDR2 ANQGSEA. The V gene end was trimmed by 7 bases and the J gene end by 8 bases; junction bases not matched to a gene: 7. The CDR3 consists of 14 residues. CDR3 in amino acids: CSAGLAGDVGELFF. DNA of the CDR3: TGCAGCGCCGGACTAGCGGGGGATGTAGGGGAGCTGTTTTTT.

V gene TRBV5-1 combines with J gene TRBJ2-6; TRBD2 might be the D (6 bases). CDR1 is SGHRS and CDR2 is YFSETQ in the germline V gene. The ends were cut back, 7 bases at V and 0 bases at J, with 20 bases in the middle. CDR3 size: 18 residues. DNA for the CDR3: TGCGCCAGCCGGGAGCCCACGGGTGATCCCTCTGGGGCCAACGTCCTGACTTTC. Its protein is CASREPTGDPSGANVLTF. The whole variable domain, filled in from reference TRBV5-1 and TRBJ2-6, reads KAGVTQTPRYLIKTRGQQVTLSCSPISGHRSVSWYQQTPGQGLQFLFEYFSETQRNKGNFPGRFSGRQFSNSRSEMNVSTLELGDSALYLCASREPTGDPSGANVLTFGAGSRLTVL.

This clone was found once. This chain joins TRBV9 and TRBJ1-1, with D unclear. V was trimmed by 0 bases and J by 1 base, leaving 4 bases between them. CDR3 length equals 13 residues. From germline, CDR1 is SGDLS and CDR2 YYNGEE. The CDR3 sequence is CASSVEQNTEAFF. As DNA, the CDR3 is TGTGCCAGCAGCGTAGAACAGAACACTGAAGCTTTCTTT. Looking up the rest from reference TRBV9 and TRBJ1-1 gives the full variable domain: DSGVTQTPKHLITATGQRVTLRCSPRSGDLSVYWYQQSLDQGLQFLIQYYNGEERAKGNILERFSAQQFPDLHSELNLSSLELGDSALYFCASSVEQNTEAFFGQGTRLTVV.

The rearrangement links TRBV30 to TRBJ2-7; D is uncertain. V lost 0 bases and J 4 bases, leaving 16 bases between the germline ends. CDR1 and CDR2 from the germline V gene are GTSNPN and SVGIG (reference sequence). There are 15 residues in the CDR3. In DNA, the CDR3 is TGTGCCTGGAGTGTAGACTCCGGAAACTTATACGAGCAGTACTTC. Translating it yields CAWSVDSGNLYEQYF.

The chain combines TRBV29-1 with TRBJ1-2; D is uncertain. The CDR3 spans 13 residues. The germline CDR1 and CDR2 sequences are SQVTM and ANQGSEA. V shed 4 bases and J shed 10 bases, with 19 bases lying between them. The CDR3 reads CSVVRFEDRDYTF. CDR3 sequence (DNA): TGCAGCGTTGTTAGGTTTGAGGATCGGGACTACACCTTC.

The chain combines TRBV11-2 with TRBJ2-1; 10 nucleotides agree with TRBD1. Germline CDR1 SGHAT, CDR2 FQNNGV. V lost 3 bases and J lost 3; bases outside the gene matches: 5. The CDR3 runs to 16 residues. CDR3 bases: TGTGCCAGCAGCTTGGGACAGGGGATCTTCTACAATGAGCAGTTCTTC. Translated: CASSLGQGIFYNEQFF.

The J gene is TRBJ2-5, the V gene TRBV4-2; 9 bases line up with TRBD1. Trimming at V came to 0 bases and at J to 5 bases, leaving 10 bases not matched to a gene. Germline CDR1 LGHNA, CDR2 YNFKEQ. The CDR3 spans 17 residues. Here the CDR3 reads CASSQDNPGQGYETQYF. CDR3 bases: TGTGCCAGCAGCCAAGATAACCCGGGACAGGGTTACGAGACCCAGTACTTC.